A selection of T cell receptor beta chains follows, all from one sample in a study of CD4 T cells in relation to SARS-CoV-2 and coronaviruses. Clones were read by immunoSEQ multiplex PCR, and TCRdb kept only the in-frame ones, dropping some. Here the sample spans about 68,000 clones, roughly 93% being singletons. The sample consisted of naive CD4+ T cells from PBMCs. These TCRs come from a human donor in good health. Each CDR3 is given with its conserved first and last residue.

V gene	CDR3 length	J gene	CDR3 protein
TRBV5-1	16	TRBJ1-4	CASRGQGMATNEKLFF
TRBV19	15	TRBJ1-4	CASSISPDSNEKLFF
TRBV11-2	15	TRBJ2-3	CASSSFVLGTDTQYF
TRBV10-1	13	TRBJ2-7	CASSETPPGEQYF
TRBV28	11	TRBJ1-2	CASTGGSGYTF
TRBV7-2	14	TRBJ2-7	CASSSGGALYEQYF
TRBV6-5	15	TRBJ2-2	CASNNIGQGTGELFF
TRBV7-9	14	TRBJ1-2	CASAKQGGIRGYTF
TRBV7-2	14	TRBJ1-1	CASSGRLSYTEAFF
TRBV28	15	TRBJ1-2	CASSYNLRFDYGYTF
TRBV9	15	TRBJ2-1	CASSHPGQGANEQFF
TRBV2	14	TRBJ2-2	CASSINRDTGELFF
TRBV19	12	TRBJ1-1	CASSTLNTEAFF
TRBV21-1	15	TRBJ1-2	CASSKGETGEYGYTF
TRBV3-1/TRBV3-2	15	TRBJ2-1	CASSQGAPFRNEQFF
TRBV9	13	TRBJ2-7	CASSRGVSYEQYF